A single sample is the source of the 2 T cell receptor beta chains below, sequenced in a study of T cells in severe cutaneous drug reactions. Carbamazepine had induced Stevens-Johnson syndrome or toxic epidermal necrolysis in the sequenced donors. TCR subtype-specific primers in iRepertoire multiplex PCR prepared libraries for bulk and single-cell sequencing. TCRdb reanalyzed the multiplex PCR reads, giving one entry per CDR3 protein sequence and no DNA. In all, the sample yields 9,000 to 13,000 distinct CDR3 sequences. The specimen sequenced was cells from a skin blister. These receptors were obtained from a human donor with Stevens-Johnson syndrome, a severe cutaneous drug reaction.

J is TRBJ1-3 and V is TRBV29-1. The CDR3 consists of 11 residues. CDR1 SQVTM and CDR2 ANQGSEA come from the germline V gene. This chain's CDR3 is CSALRRNTIYF.

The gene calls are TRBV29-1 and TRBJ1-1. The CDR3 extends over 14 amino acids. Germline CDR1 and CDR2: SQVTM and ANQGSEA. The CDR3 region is CSVELHERDTEAFF.